These T cell receptor beta chains were read from a single sample in a study of regulatory T cells in long-lasting Graves disease. One entry per CDR3 protein results from TCRdb running MiXCR on the multiplex PCR reads. The sample includes around 460,000 distinct CDR3 sequences, about 22% of them seen just once. The input for sequencing was peripheral blood mononuclear cells (PBMCs), taken when the disease was refractory, from a patient treated with antithyroid drugs. All receptors derive from a female donor with Graves disease. The CDR3 runs from the conserved cysteine through the conserved F or W. The D gene is left open where the match is weak. A clone size is listed for some rows: how often the clone was seen (once, few, many), or a class if it is expanded.

CDR3 protein	CDR3 DNA	clone size	D gene	J gene	V gene
CAWSGMGGQPQHF	TGTGCCTGGAGTGGGATGGGGGGTCAGCCCCAGCATTTT	few	-	TRBJ1-5	TRBV30
CSVEDTAGETQYF	TGCAGCGTTGAAGATACAGCGGGAGAGACCCAGTACTTC	many	-	TRBJ2-5	TRBV29-1
CASSQEGTGSGYTF	TGTGCCAGCAGCCAAGAAGGGACAGGGAGTGGCTACACCTTC	many	TRBD1	TRBJ1-2	TRBV3-1
CASKIPAGGYNEQFF	TGTGCCAGCAAAATTCCGGCCGGAGGTTACAATGAGCAGTTCTTC	-	-	TRBJ2-1	TRBV2
CASSEVGGELFF	TGCGCCAGCAGTGAAGTCGGCGGGGAGCTGTTTTTT	many	-	TRBJ2-2	TRBV10-1
CASSQLGQGVYGYTF	TGTGCCAGCAGCCAACTCGGACAGGGAGTATATGGCTACACCTTC	-	TRBD1	TRBJ1-2	TRBV4-3
CASSIEWANPGANVLTF	TGTGCCAGTAGTATAGAATGGGCAAACCCTGGGGCCAACGTCCTGACTTTC	once	-	TRBJ2-6	TRBV19
CASTAGDYGYTF	TGTGCCAGCACGGCTGGGGACTATGGCTACACCTTC	-	-	TRBJ1-2	TRBV6-4
CATSSSLLDYGYTF	TGTGCCACCTCGTCCAGTCTCTTGGACTATGGCTACACCTTC	many	-	TRBJ1-2	TRBV28
CSSSGANTFHTGELFF	TGTTCCAGTTCGGGGGCCAACACCTTCCACACCGGGGAGCTGTTTTTT	few	-	TRBJ2-2	TRBV28
CSVEDQPPQGHSYEQYF	TGCAGCGTTGAAGATCAGCCCCCCCAGGGGCATTCCTACGAGCAGTACTTC	-	-	TRBJ2-7	TRBV29-1
CASSEHGGGVADTQYF	TGTGCCAGCAGTGAACACGGGGGAGGAGTCGCAGATACGCAGTATTTT	few	-	TRBJ2-3	TRBV6-2/TRBV6-3
CASRGTVKIYEQYF	TGTGCCAGCAGAGGGACAGTTAAGATTTACGAGCAGTACTTC	many	TRBD1	TRBJ2-7	TRBV28
CASSLGGVSNQPQHF	TGCGCCAGCAGCTTGGGGGGGGTGAGCAATCAGCCCCAGCATTTT	many	-	TRBJ1-5	TRBV5-1
CSASRGQMLGANVLTF	TGCAGTGCTAGTAGGGGACAGATGCTTGGGGCCAACGTCCTGACTTTC	few	TRBD1	TRBJ2-6	TRBV20-1
CASSFTGLLKYF	TGTGCCAGCAGCTTTACAGGGTTGTTGAAGTACTTC	many	-	TRBJ2-7	TRBV5-1